The next 18 T cell receptor beta chains were all read from a single sample in a study of blood T cell repertoires in COVID-19. Produced via immunoSEQ multiplex PCR; TCRdb's table is partial and in-frame only. The data show 230,000 or so clones, with just over 85% seen just once and 3.5% to 4.5% held by the top ten. The specimen sequenced was PBMCs or T cells enriched from blood (not recorded which). Receptor source: a woman between 40 and 55 years old with acute COVID-19.

The chain employs TRBV30 and TRBJ2-1; 7 nucleotides align to TRBD1. Germline assignment: CDR1 GTSNPN and CDR2 SVGIG (reference sequence). The CDR3 is made up of 14 amino acids. The junction had 6 bases not matched to a gene; V was cut back by 4 bases and J by 3 bases. The CDR3: CAWKKQGYYNEQFF. The CDR3 region has the DNA TGTGCCTGGAAGAAACAGGGGTACTACAATGAGCAGTTCTTC.

This sequence joins TRBV7-8 and TRBJ1-2; D uncertain. With 2 bases removed from V and 3 bases from J, the gap between germline ends came to 13 bases. From germline, CDR1 is SGHVS and CDR2 FQNEAQ. CDR3 size: 15 residues. CDR3 nucleotide sequence: TGTGCCAGCAGCTTAAATCCGGGTCCGGACTATGGCTACACCTTC. This gives the protein CASSLNPGPDYGYTF.

The genes are TRBV4-3 and TRBJ1-1; 10 bases map to TRBD1. J gave up 1 base and V 4 bases, and 3 bases lay outside the gene matches. The CDR3 consists of 15 residues. CDR1 LGHNA and CDR2 YSLEER come from the germline V gene. The CDR3 DNA sequence: TGCGCCAGCAGCCCGGACAGGGGGACGAACACTGAAGCTTTCTTT. Translation: CASSPDRGTNTEAFF.

The chain couples TRBV27 to TRBJ1-2; D call uncertain. V was shortened by 6 bases and J by 8 bases, with 19 bases between the two germline ends. The CDR3 length is 14 residues. Germline V gene data show CDR1 as MNHEY and CDR2 as SMNVEV (reference sequence). The chain's CDR3 is CASSPRGIEGGYTF. DNA of the CDR3: TGTGCCAGCAGCCCCCGAGGGATTGAGGGCGGCTACACCTTC.

The chain employs TRBV6-2 or TRBV6-3 and TRBJ1-1, with D possibly matching TRBD1 (6 bases). Germline V gene data show CDR1 as MNHEY and CDR2 as SVGEGT. Deletions cut 5 bases from V and 7 bases from J, with 8 bases between. The CDR3 consists of 11 residues. CDR3 nucleotides: TGTGCCAGCAGTAGCAGGGGTGAAGCTTTCTTT. It codes for CASSSRGEAFF.

CDR3 loop: CASSLVPGNSGNTIYF. CDR3 DNA sequence: TGTGCCAGCAGTTTAGTGCCAGGGAACTCTGGAAACACCATATATTTT. The chain has TRBV6-6 and TRBJ1-3; TRBD1 might be the D (5 bases). This CDR3 is 16 amino acids long. CDR1 MNHNY and CDR2 SVGAGI come from the germline V gene (reference sequence). The ends were cut back, 4 bases at V and 0 bases at J, with 13 bases in the middle.

The count of this clone is one. The chain joins TRBV10-3 to TRBJ2-7; 7 bases line up with TRBD1. CDR1 ENHRY and CDR2 SYGVKD come from the germline V gene. The CDR3 sequence is 16 residues long. V trimming: 4 bases; J trimming: 4 bases; junction bases outside the gene matches: 13. The CDR3 sequence: CAISARGGASTYEQYF. As DNA, the CDR3 is TGTGCCATCAGTGCACGAGGGGGCGCGTCTACGTACGAGCAGTACTTC.

This chain uses TRBV7-9 with TRBJ2-7; TRBD1 matches 7 bases. The V gene's germline CDR1 is SEHNR and CDR2 FQNEAQ (reference sequence). The CDR3 length is 14 residues. With V trimmed by 5 bases and J by 5 bases, 9 bases remained unmatched. The DNA of the CDR3 is TGTGCCAGCAGCCCCCCAGGACAGGTCAACGAGCAGTACTTC. As protein: CASSPPGQVNEQYF.

On this clone itself: The identical CDR3 is also encoded by other nucleotide sequences in the sample. J is TRBJ2-3 and V is TRBV24-1, with 8 nucleotides matching TRBD2. The CDR3 is 16 residues long. Germline V gives CDR1 KGHDR, CDR2 SFDVKD. V lost 0 bases to trimming and J lost 2 bases; unmatched junction nucleotides: 3. CDR3 DNA: TGTGCCACCAGTGATTTGGGCGGGGGGTCCACAGATACGCAGTATTTT. Translated: CATSDLGGGSTDTQYF.

V and J are TRBV7-9 and TRBJ2-3, with a possible D match to TRBD2 (7 bases). The germline V gene encodes CDR1 SEHNR and CDR2 FQNEAQ (reference sequence). Trimming stripped 1 base from V and 5 bases from J, with 13 bases between. This CDR3 is 15 amino acids long. The CDR3 reads CASSLVAGALDTQYF. The CDR3 DNA sequence: TGTGCCAGCAGCTTAGTCGCGGGGGCCCTAGATACGCAGTATTTT. The complete variable domain, with remaining parts taken from reference TRBV7-9 and TRBJ2-3, reads DTGVSQNPRHKITKRGQNVTFRCDPISEHNRLYWYRQTLGQGPEFLTYFQNEAQLEKSRLLSDRFSAERPKGSFSTLEIQRTEQGDSAMYLCASSLVAGALDTQYFGPGTRLTVL.

This chain uses TRBV7-8 with TRBJ1-2; D is possibly TRBD1 (5 bases). The germline V and J ends were trimmed by 11 bases and 0 bases, with 13 bases remaining between them. The CDR3 contains 13 residues. The germline CDR1 and CDR2 sequences are SGHVS and FQNEAQ. CDR3 sequence: CASNRLPNYGYTF. The CDR3 coding sequence is TGTGCCTCAAACAGGTTACCTAACTATGGCTACACCTTC. The variable domain in full, with the rest retrieved from reference TRBV7-8 and TRBJ1-2, is GAGVSQSPRYKVAKRGQDVALRCDPISGHVSLFWYQQALGQGPEFLTYFQNEAQLDKSGLPSDRFFAERPEGSVSTLKIQRTQQEDSAVYLCASNRLPNYGYTFGSGTRLTVV.

This chain links TRBV6-5 with TRBJ1-1; 7 bases align to TRBD1. Germline V gene lookup returns CDR1 MNHEY and CDR2 SVGAGI. The CDR3 length is 12 residues. With 6 bases clipped from V and 6 bases from J, the junction kept 4 bases outside the gene matches. The CDR3 DNA follows: TGTGCCAGCAGACCGACAGGGTCTGAAGCTTTCTTT. Protein: CASRPTGSEAFF.

This sequence joins TRBV10-3 and TRBJ2-7; possibly TRBD1 for D (5 bases). This CDR3 has 13 amino acids. CDR1 is ENHRY, CDR2 SYGVKD, per germline. V shed 3 bases and J shed 5 bases, with 11 bases lying between them. As DNA, the CDR3 is TGTGCCATCAGTGATACAGGTACCAACGAGCAGTACTTC. It yields the protein CAISDTGTNEQYF.

The chain uses TRBV7-2 and TRBJ1-3, with 9 bases identical to TRBD1. The CDR3 is 15 amino acids. Trimming took 5 bases from V and 1 from J; bases not matched to a gene: 3. In germline, CDR1 is SGHTA, CDR2 FQGNSA. The CDR3 DNA sequence: TGTGCCAGCAGCATACAGGGGGCTTCTGGAAACACCATATATTTT. This encodes CASSIQGASGNTIYF.

This rearrangement joins TRBV28 to TRBJ1-2, with D possibly TRBD1 on 6 matching bases. The V end was cut by 3 bases, the J end by 7 bases, with 18 bases between. CDR3 size: 15 residues. Germline V lookup: CDR1 MDHEN, CDR2 SYDVKM. CDR3 amino acids: CASSFTGFSWGGYTF. Written as DNA, the CDR3 is TGTGCCAGCAGTTTTACAGGGTTTAGTTGGGGTGGCTACACCTTC.

The table lists this clone with a count of one. The V and J genes are TRBV10-3 and TRBJ2-1; 7 nucleotides align to TRBD1. Germline V gene data show CDR1 as ENHRY and CDR2 as SYGVKD. V dropped 4 bases and J dropped 0; count of bases not matched to a gene: 3. There are 15 residues in the CDR3. CDR3 DNA sequence: TGTGCCATCAGTGTGACAGGGAACTCCTACAATGAGCAGTTCTTC. Protein sequence: CAISVTGNSYNEQFF.

Written as DNA, the CDR3 is TGTGCCAGTAGTATTACAGGACTAGCGGGGGGCAATGAGCAGTTCTTC. Translated: CASSITGLAGGNEQFF. The rearrangement uses TRBV19 and TRBJ2-1; 14 bases line up with TRBD2. The CDR3 is 16 residues long. The junction had 4 bases not matched to a gene; V was cut back by 3 bases and J by 6 bases. Germline lookup yields CDR1 LNHDA and CDR2 SQIVND (reference sequence).

The chain employs TRBV27 and TRBJ1-5; possible D gene TRBD1, 6 bases. Per germline, CDR1 MNHEY and CDR2 SMNVEV (reference sequence). CDR3 size: 16 residues. V dropped 5 bases and J dropped 0 bases, with 14 bases sitting between them. This CDR3 is CASSPRQDHSNQPQHF. In DNA, the CDR3 is TGTGCCAGCAGTCCGCGACAGGACCATAGCAATCAGCCCCAGCATTTT.